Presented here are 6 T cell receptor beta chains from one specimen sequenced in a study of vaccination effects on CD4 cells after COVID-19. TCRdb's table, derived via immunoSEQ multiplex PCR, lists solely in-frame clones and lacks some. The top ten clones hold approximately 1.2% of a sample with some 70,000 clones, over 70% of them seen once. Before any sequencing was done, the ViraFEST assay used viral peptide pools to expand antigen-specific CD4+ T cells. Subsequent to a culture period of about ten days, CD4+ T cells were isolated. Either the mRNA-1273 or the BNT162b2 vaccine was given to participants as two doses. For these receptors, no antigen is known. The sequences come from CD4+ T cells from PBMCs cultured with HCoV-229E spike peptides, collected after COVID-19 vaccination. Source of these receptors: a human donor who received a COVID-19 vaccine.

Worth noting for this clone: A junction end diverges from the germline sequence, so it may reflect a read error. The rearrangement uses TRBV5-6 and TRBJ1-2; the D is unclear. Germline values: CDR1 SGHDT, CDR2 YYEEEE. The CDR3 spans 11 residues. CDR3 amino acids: CASSLAREINF. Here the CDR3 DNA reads TGTGCCAGCAGCTTGGCGAGAGAAATTAACTTC.

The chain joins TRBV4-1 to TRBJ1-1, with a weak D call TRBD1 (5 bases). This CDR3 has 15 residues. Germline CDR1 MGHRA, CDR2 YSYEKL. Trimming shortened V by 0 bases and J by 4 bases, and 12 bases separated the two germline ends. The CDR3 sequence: CASSQDQGFGTEAFF. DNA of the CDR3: TGCGCCAGCAGCCAAGACCAGGGTTTCGGCACTGAAGCTTTCTTT.

CDR3 region: CASSQDQGHNRAPFF. The CDR3 DNA is TGTGCCAGCAGCCAAGATCAGGGGCACAACAGGGCCCCGTTCTTC. This rearrangement joins TRBV3-1 (or the pseudogene TRBV3-2) to TRBJ2-1; possible D gene TRBD1, 6 bases. Trimming shortened V by 0 bases and J by 15 bases, and 21 bases separated the two germline ends. The CDR3 runs 15 residues. Looked up from germline, CDR1 is LGHDT and CDR2 is YNNKEL (reference sequence).

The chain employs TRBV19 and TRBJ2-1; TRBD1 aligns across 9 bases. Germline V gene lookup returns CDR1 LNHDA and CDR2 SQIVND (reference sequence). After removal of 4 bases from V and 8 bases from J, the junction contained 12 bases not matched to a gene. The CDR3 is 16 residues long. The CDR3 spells CASSKQGAQSRYEQFF. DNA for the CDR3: TGTGCCAGTAGTAAACAGGGGGCTCAGAGTCGGTATGAGCAGTTCTTC.

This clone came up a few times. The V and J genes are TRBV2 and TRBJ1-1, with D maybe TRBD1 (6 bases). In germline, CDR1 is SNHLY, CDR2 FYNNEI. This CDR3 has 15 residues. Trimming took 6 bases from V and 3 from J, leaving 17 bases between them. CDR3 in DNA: TGTGCCAGCAGCCCTAGGACGGGGGCCGACACTGAAGCTTTCTTT. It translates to CASSPRTGADTEAFF.

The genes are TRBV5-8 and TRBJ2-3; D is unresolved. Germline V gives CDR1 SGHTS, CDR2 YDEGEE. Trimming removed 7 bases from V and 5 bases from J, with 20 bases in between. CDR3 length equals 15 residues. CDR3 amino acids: CASPSTDSSKDTQYF. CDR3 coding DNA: TGTGCCAGCCCCTCTACTGACTCTTCCAAAGATACGCAGTATTTT. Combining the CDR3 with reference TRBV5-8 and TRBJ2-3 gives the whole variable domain EAGVTQSPTHLIKTRGQQATLRCSPISGHTSVYWYQQALGLGLQFLLWYDEGEERNRGNFPPRFSGRQFPNYSSELNVNALELEDSALYLCASPSTDSSKDTQYFGPGTRLTVL.